This T cell receptor (beta chain) was identified in a study of tumor and adjacent non-tumor tissue in lung cancer. This sample's RNA came from whole unsorted tissue. TCRbeta libraries were built with three rounds of nested PCR, modified from ARM-PCR. Via MiXCR, TCRdb re-called the multiplex PCR reads, giving one row per CDR3 protein. The sample includes 85,000 to 100,000 distinct CDR3 sequences, around 71% of them seen just once. This sequence originates from a man in his 60s with non-small cell lung cancer. The material sequenced was lung tumor tissue.

The CDR3 is CARISIGKYEQYF. The DNA of the CDR3 is TGTGCCAGGATCTCTATAGGAAAGTACGAGCAGTACTTC. The chain links TRBV11-1 to TRBJ2-7; D is undetermined. This CDR3 is built from 13 residues. CDR1 and CDR2 (germline): SGHAT, FQDESV (reference sequence). V was cut by 9 bases and J by 4 bases, with 16 bases left in between. The full variable domain, rest sourced from reference TRBV11-1 and TRBJ2-7, is EAEVAQSPRYKITEKSQAVAFWCDPISGHATLYWYRQILGQGPELLVQFQDESVVDDSQLPKDRFSAERLKGVDSTLKIQPAELGDSAMYLCARISIGKYEQYFGPGTRLTVT.